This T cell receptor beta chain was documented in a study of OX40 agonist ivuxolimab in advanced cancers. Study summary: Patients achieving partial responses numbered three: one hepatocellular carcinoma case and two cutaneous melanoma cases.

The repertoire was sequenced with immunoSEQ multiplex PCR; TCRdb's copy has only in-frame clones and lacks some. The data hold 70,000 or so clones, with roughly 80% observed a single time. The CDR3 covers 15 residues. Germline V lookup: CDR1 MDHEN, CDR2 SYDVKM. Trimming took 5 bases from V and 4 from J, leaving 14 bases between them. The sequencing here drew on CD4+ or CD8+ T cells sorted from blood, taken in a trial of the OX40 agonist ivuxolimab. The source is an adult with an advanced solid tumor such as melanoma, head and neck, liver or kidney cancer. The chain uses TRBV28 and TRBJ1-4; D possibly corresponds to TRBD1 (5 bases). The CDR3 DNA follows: TGTGCCAGCAGTCTCCCGGGGGACTATAATGAAAAACTGTTTTTT. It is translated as CASSLPGDYNEKLFF.